The next 27 T cell receptor beta chains were all read from a single sample in a study of cytomegalovirus exposure and HLA in healthy donors. The primer mix had 60 Vbeta and 13 Jbeta primers. Here immunoSEQ multiplex PCR was the method, and the copy in TCRdb shows in-frame clones only, minus some. The sample lists roughly 150,000 clones, 80% to 85% occurring once. The sample comprised PBMCs. Receptor source: a girl under 10 years old in good health and CMV-seropositive.

This chain joins TRBV28 and TRBJ2-7; the match to TRBD2 covers 9 bases. The CDR3 totals 16 residues. Germline CDR1 MDHEN, CDR2 SYDVKM. J was trimmed by 2 bases and V by 1 base; bases with no gene match: 6. The CDR3 nucleotides read TGTGCCAGCAGTTTATCTGGCGGGAGGGCCCCCTACGAGCAGTACTTC. This sequence encodes CASSLSGGRAPYEQYF.

V gene TRBV6-1 combines with J gene TRBJ2-3; tentative D call: TRBD2 (6 bases). V lost 2 bases and J lost 4, with 16 bases in between. The CDR3 sequence is 16 residues long. Per germline, CDR1 MNHNS and CDR2 SASEGT. CDR3 sequence reads: CASSELALRVADTQYF. CDR3 nucleotides: TGTGCCAGCAGTGAACTAGCGCTGAGGGTCGCAGATACGCAGTATTTT.

DNA for the CDR3: TGCGCCAGCAGCCAAGGGGGCAGCACTGAAGCTTTCTTT. Its translation is CASSQGGSTEAFF. The rearrangement joins TRBV4-1 to TRBJ1-1, with a tentative D call TRBD1 (5 bases). Germline assignment: CDR1 MGHRA and CDR2 YSYEKL. The CDR3 loop spans 13 amino acids. The V gene lost 1 base and the J gene lost 4 bases, with 7 bases spanning the gap.

V is TRBV28 and J is TRBJ2-1, with D tentatively TRBD2 (5 bases). Per germline, CDR1 MDHEN and CDR2 SYDVKM. The germline V and J ends were trimmed by 3 bases and 6 bases, with 12 bases remaining between them. The CDR3 totals 14 residues. The CDR3 sequence is CASSFASWANEQFF. The CDR3 DNA reads as TGTGCCAGCAGTTTTGCTAGCTGGGCCAATGAGCAGTTCTTC.

This clone is a singleton in its sample. The CDR3 sequence is CSGQVEDTQYF. CDR3 nucleotides: TGCAGTGGGCAAGTGGAGGATACGCAGTATTTT. The rearrangement joins TRBV20-1 to TRBJ2-3; D gene ambiguous. Between the trimmed V and J ends, which lost 7 bases and 6 bases, there was a span of 11 bases. The germline V gene has CDR1 DFQATT and CDR2 SNEGSKA (reference sequence). CDR3 length: 11 amino acids.

This clone appeared a few times. The V call is TRBV5-4, the J call TRBJ2-3, with TRBD1 matching 7 bases. This CDR3 comprises 15 residues. Germline lookup yields CDR1 SGHNT and CDR2 YYREEE (reference sequence). Losses at the gene ends were 2 bases for V and 4 bases for J; bases not matched to a gene: 7. CDR3 DNA sequence: TGTGCCAGCAGCTTACCAATCGGACAGGCAGATACGCAGTATTTT. Protein: CASSLPIGQADTQYF.

This clone was observed a few times. The chain combines TRBV28 with TRBJ1-5, with unresolved D. With 5 bases removed from V and 7 bases from J, the gap between germline ends came to 6 bases. Germline V gene lookup returns CDR1 MDHEN and CDR2 SYDVKM. This CDR3 is 11 amino acids long. CDR3 sequence reads: CASSPGQPQHF. The DNA for the CDR3 is TGTGCCAGCAGTCCGGGGCAGCCCCAGCATTTT. Full variable domain (remainder filled in from reference TRBV28 and TRBJ1-5): DVKVTQSSRYLVKRTGEKVFLECVQDMDHENMFWYRQDPGLGLRLIYFSYDVKMKEKGDIPEGYSVSREKKERFSLILESASTNQTSMYLCASSPGQPQHFGDGTRLSIL.

J is TRBJ2-7 and V is TRBV7-9, with 8 positions matching TRBD1. The CDR3 totals 14 residues. Germline V gene sequence: CDR1 SEHNR, CDR2 FQNEAQ (reference sequence). The junction had 8 bases not matched to a gene; V was cut back by 5 bases and J by 5 bases. The DNA for the CDR3 is TGTGCCAGCAGCCCACCGACAGGGGCCGACGAGCAGTACTTC. Protein: CASSPPTGADEQYF. The full variable domain, rest sourced from reference TRBV7-9 and TRBJ2-7, is DTGVSQNPRHKITKRGQNVTFRCDPISEHNRLYWYRQTLGQGPEFLTYFQNEAQLEKSRLLSDRFSAERPKGSFSTLEIQRTEQGDSAMYLCASSPPTGADEQYFGPGTRLTVT.

V gene TRBV5-1 combines with J gene TRBJ1-1; D uncertain. There are 15 residues in the CDR3. Germline CDR1 reads SGHRS; CDR2 reads YFSETQ. Trimming removed 2 bases from V and 1 base from J, with 12 bases in between. CDR3 nucleotide sequence: TGCGCCAGCAGCTTTGATCCAGGTGAGAACACTGAAGCTTTCTTT. As protein: CASSFDPGENTEAFF.

This chain connects TRBV6-1 to TRBJ2-7; possible D gene TRBD1, 5 bases. The CDR3 extends over 11 amino acids. Germline CDR1 and CDR2: MNHNS and SASEGT. V was clipped by 5 bases and J by 8 bases, with 10 bases between them. The CDR3 region is CASSNRSQQYF. CDR3 nucleotides: TGTGCCAGCAGTAACAGGTCCCAGCAGTACTTC.

This rearrangement joins TRBV4-2 to TRBJ2-5, with 9 bases lining up with TRBD2. From germline, CDR1 is LGHNA and CDR2 YNFKEQ. The V segment lost 0 bases and the J segment 2 bases; nucleotides outside the gene matches: 10. The CDR3 runs 18 residues. DNA of the CDR3: TGTGCCAGCAGCCAAGAGACGGCGGGAGGGGAATATCAAGAGACCCAGTACTTC. This translates into CASSQETAGGEYQETQYF.

The chain has TRBV5-4 and TRBJ1-6, with D tentatively TRBD1 (5 bases). There are 16 residues in the CDR3. Germline lookup yields CDR1 SGHNT and CDR2 YYREEE (reference sequence). V was pared by 3 bases and J by 8 bases, with 18 bases between. The CDR3 DNA follows: TGTGCCAGCAGCTCTCCCGGGGGTGGGAATGATTCACCCCTCCACTTT. As protein: CASSSPGGGNDSPLHF.

The chain couples TRBV30 to TRBJ2-7; 7 bases match TRBD1. This CDR3 contains 14 residues. V shed 5 bases, J shed 1 base, and the junction held 8 bases outside the gene matches. CDR1 is GTSNPN, CDR2 SVGIG, per germline (reference sequence). CDR3 DNA sequence: TGTGCCTGGCAGGGGGTGCAAATTTCCTACGAGCAGTACTTC. It encodes CAWQGVQISYEQYF. The full variable domain, with the rest looked up from reference TRBV30 and TRBJ2-7, is SQTIHQWPATLVQPVGSPLSLECTVEGTSNPNLYWYRQAAGRGLQLLFYSVGIGQISSEVPQNLSASRPQDRQFILSSKKLLLSDSGFYLCAWQGVQISYEQYFGPGTRLTVT.

The rearrangement joins TRBV13 to TRBJ2-1; possible D gene TRBD1, 6 bases. The CDR3 runs to 13 residues. Looked up from germline, CDR1 is PRHDT and CDR2 is FYEKMQ (reference sequence). The V end lost 6 bases, the J end lost 5 bases, and 11 bases lay between the germline ends. CDR3 region: CASRTGHHNEQFF. Here the CDR3 DNA reads TGTGCCAGCAGGACGGGACACCACAATGAGCAGTTCTTC.

This chain links TRBV4-1 with TRBJ2-6; 8 bases match TRBD1. Unmatched junction bases numbered 2, after V lost 4 bases and J lost 0 bases. CDR1 MGHRA and CDR2 YSYEKL come from the germline V gene. This CDR3 spans 16 amino acids. The DNA for the CDR3 is TGCGCCAGCAGCCGGGACAGGAGCTCTGGGGCCAACGTCCTGACTTTC. It yields the protein CASSRDRSSGANVLTF.

This clone was found a few times. The chain is built from TRBV29-1 and TRBJ2-3, with 12 bases fitting TRBD2. The CDR3 is made up of 17 amino acids. V lost 7 bases to trimming and J lost 0 bases; unmatched junction nucleotides: 11. Looked up from germline, CDR1 is SQVTM and CDR2 is ANQGSEA. The CDR3 reads CSGVLAGGLISTDTQYF. CDR3 in DNA: TGCAGCGGTGTGCTAGCGGGAGGGCTCATAAGCACAGATACGCAGTATTTT.

The chain is built from TRBV2 and TRBJ1-2; D gene unclear. Trimming left V 5 bases short and J 8 bases short, with 21 bases between. CDR1 is SNHLY, CDR2 FYNNEI, per germline. The CDR3 covers 15 residues. The CDR3 protein is CASSFAGWSSEGYTF. CDR3 DNA sequence: TGTGCCAGCAGTTTCGCGGGATGGTCTAGCGAGGGCTACACCTTC.

The CDR3 coding sequence is TGTGCCAGCAGTTTATGGCAGGTCCCAGAGACCCAGTACTTC. Translation gives CASSLWQVPETQYF. The gene calls are TRBV28 and TRBJ2-5, with unresolved D. V gave up 0 bases and J gave up 4 bases, with 9 bases separating them. Germline V gives CDR1 MDHEN, CDR2 SYDVKM. There are 14 residues in the CDR3.

Concerning this clone itself: The germline gene is not matched at one end of the junction; a read error may be the cause. The CDR3 reads CAWSYGRGTIF. The CDR3 region has the DNA TGTGCCTGGAGTTACGGCCGAGGCACAATCTTC. The chain carries TRBV30 and TRBJ1-2; no clear D. Germline CDR1 reads GTSNPN; CDR2 reads SVGIG (reference sequence). The CDR3 is 11 residues long.

This chain connects TRBV5-4 to TRBJ2-7; 9 bases align to TRBD1. This CDR3 region has 17 residues. J was trimmed by 0 bases and V by 4 bases; bases with no gene match: 11. Per germline, CDR1 SGHNT and CDR2 YYREEE (reference sequence). The CDR3 coding sequence is TGTGCCAGCAGCCCAACGGGACAGGGATCGGGCTCCTACGAGCAGTACTTC. It codes for CASSPTGQGSGSYEQYF.

The gene calls are TRBV4-1 and TRBJ1-4; TRBD1 matches 7 bases. This CDR3 comprises 14 residues. CDR1 and CDR2 (germline): MGHRA, YSYEKL. After removal of 4 bases from V and 6 bases from J, the junction contained 5 bases not matched to a gene. CDR3 in DNA: TGCGCCAGCAGCCGAACAGGGGAGGATGAAAAACTGTTTTTT. This sequence encodes CASSRTGEDEKLFF.

V is TRBV11-2 and J is TRBJ2-7, with D perhaps TRBD2 (7 bases). This CDR3 region has 14 residues. V was cut by 5 bases and J by 6 bases, with 17 bases left in between. CDR1 and CDR2 from the germline V gene are SGHAT and FQNNGV. The chain's CDR3 is CASSPGAGAFEQYF. The CDR3 DNA is TGTGCCAGCAGCCCAGGGGCGGGAGCGTTCGAGCAGTACTTC.

This clone was counted a few times. The V and J genes are TRBV6-4 and TRBJ2-1; 9 bases map to TRBD2. This CDR3 is 15 amino acids long. The V and J ends lost 0 bases and 6 bases, in that order; junction bases with no gene match: 3. Germline V gene sequence: CDR1 MRHNA, CDR2 SNTAGT. The CDR3 loop reads CASSDSSGSSNEQFF. Here the CDR3 DNA reads TGTGCCAGCAGTGACTCTAGCGGGAGTAGCAATGAGCAGTTCTTC.

This rearrangement joins TRBV25-1 to TRBJ1-1; possibly TRBD1 for D (6 bases). V lost 5 bases, J lost 1 base, and 14 bases lay in between. Germline CDR1 and CDR2: MGHDK and SYGVNS. The CDR3 totals 15 residues. The CDR3 loop reads CASSSTGLGNTEAFF. The CDR3 DNA reads as TGTGCCAGCAGTTCGACAGGATTGGGGAACACTGAAGCTTTCTTT.

This chain uses TRBV6-4 with TRBJ2-7, with TRBD1 matching over 9 bases. The CDR3 runs 13 residues. V dropped 3 bases and J dropped 7; count of bases not matched to a gene: 4. The germline gives CDR1 MRHNA, CDR2 SNTAGT. CDR3 sequence (DNA): TGTGCCAGCAGTGATTCGGACAGGGGTGAGCAGTACTTC. Its translation: CASSDSDRGEQYF.

A single count supports this clone. CDR3 loop: CASSLTRAGGPGGELFF. As DNA, the CDR3 is TGTGCCAGCAGTTTAACTCGAGCGGGAGGGCCTGGTGGGGAGCTGTTTTTT. V usage is TRBV28 and J usage is TRBJ2-2; 10 bases line up with TRBD2. The trim removed 2 bases at V and 8 bases at J, leaving 11 bases unmatched. Germline CDR1 MDHEN, CDR2 SYDVKM. The CDR3 spans 17 residues.

This rearrangement joins TRBV6-4 to TRBJ2-3; 8 bases line up with TRBD2. Germline assignment: CDR1 MRHNA and CDR2 SNTAGT. Trimming removed 0 bases from V and 4 bases from J; junction bases left unmatched: 3. CDR3 size: 15 residues. DNA of the CDR3: TGTGCCAGCAGTGACTCGACGGGAGGGTCAGATACGCAGTATTTT. Residues: CASSDSTGGSDTQYF.